The clone carrying this TCR beta chain came up once. The CDR3 is 15 residues long. V trimming: 1 base; J trimming: 10 bases; junction bases outside the gene matches: 5. Germline values: CDR1 SNHLY, CDR2 FYNNEI. The record originates from a study of blood T cell repertoires in COVID-19. Method: immunoSEQ multiplex PCR; TCRdb's copy keeps in-frame clones and lacks some. This table holds approximately 380,000 clones, 85% found once. Sequenced material: peripheral blood. The chain combines TRBV2 with TRBJ1-6; 9 nucleotides line up with TRBD1. This TCR came from a woman between 18 and 29 years old with acute or convalescent COVID-19. The CDR3 DNA sequence: TGTGCCAGCAGTGAAGAGGGGACAGGGCTCTCACCCCTCCACTTT. Translating it yields CASSEEGTGLSPLHF.